The 30 T cell receptor beta chains below all came from one sample that was sequenced in a study of blood T cell repertoires in COVID-19. Clones were sequenced by immunoSEQ multiplex PCR, and TCRdb holds only the in-frame ones, with some missing. The sample shows some 73,000 clones, 75% to 95% of them seen only once. Input material: peripheral blood. Receptor source: a human donor in a cohort sampled during active COVID-19.

The V and J genes are TRBV18 and TRBJ2-3; 9 bases line up with TRBD1. The CDR3 spans 17 residues. The V gene's germline CDR1 is KGHSH and CDR2 LQKENI. V trimming: 6 bases; J trimming: 4 bases; junction bases outside the gene matches: 14. The CDR3 bases are TGTGCCAGCTCCCCTGGGTCGGGACAGGGTAGCGCAGATACGCAGTATTTT. Translation gives CASSPGSGQGSADTQYF.

This chain connects TRBV10-3 to TRBJ1-1; D may be TRBD1 (6 bases). Germline CDR1 is ENHRY and CDR2 is SYGVKD. The CDR3 is 13 residues long. The V and J ends lost 6 bases and 0 bases respectively, with 8 bases between them. In DNA form, the CDR3 reads TGTGCCATCAGCTCAGGGGTGAACACTGAAGCTTTCTTT. Amino acid sequence: CAISSGVNTEAFF.

In nucleotides, the CDR3 is TGTGCCAGCAGCTTAGCGGTTGGGCAGGGGGGCGCTGAAGCTTTCTTT. It specifies CASSLAVGQGGAEAFF. This chain links TRBV7-2 with TRBJ1-1; 7 nucleotides line up with TRBD1. This CDR3 is built from 16 residues. V lost 0 bases and J lost 6; bases outside the gene matches: 10. Germline V gene data show CDR1 as SGHTA and CDR2 as FQGNSA. Based on the CDR3 plus reference TRBV7-2 and TRBJ1-1, the full variable domain is GAGVSQSPSNKVTEKGKDVELRCDPISGHTALYWYRQSLGQGLEFLIYFQGNSAPDKSGLPSDRFSAERTGGSVSTLTIQRTQQEDSAVYLCASSLAVGQGGAEAFFGQGTRLTVV.

The V and J genes are TRBV14 and TRBJ1-1; D perhaps matches TRBD1 (6 bases). V was shortened by 2 bases and J by 6 bases, with 19 bases between the two germline ends. Germline V CDR1 and CDR2: SGHDN, FVKESK. This CDR3 contains 16 residues. The CDR3 spells CASSQITGWLGSEAFF. The CDR3 nucleotides read TGTGCCAGCAGCCAAATAACAGGGTGGCTCGGCTCTGAAGCTTTCTTT.

This clone appeared a few times. The rearrangement links TRBV4-1 to TRBJ2-7; 8 bases match TRBD2. Per the germline V gene, CDR1 is MGHRA and CDR2 is YSYEKL. V shed 0 bases, J shed 3 bases, and the junction held 13 bases outside the gene matches. The length of the CDR3 is 18 residues. This chain's CDR3 is CASSQEGLRVAGSYEQYF. The CDR3 DNA is TGCGCCAGCAGCCAAGAGGGCCTTAGGGTAGCGGGGAGCTACGAGCAGTACTTC.

This clone has a handful of counts. The V call is TRBV28, the J call TRBJ1-2; no reliable D call. This CDR3 is 15 amino acids long. The V end was cut by 3 bases, the J end by 2 bases, with 13 bases between. Germline loops: CDR1 MDHEN, CDR2 SYDVKM. CDR3 bases: TGTGCCAGCAGTTTTTACCAGGCGAGCAACTATGGCTACACCTTC. As protein: CASSFYQASNYGYTF.

The V call is TRBV4-3, the J call TRBJ1-3, with D possibly matching TRBD1 (6 bases). Germline V gene data show CDR1 as LGHNA and CDR2 as YSLEER. V was shortened by 2 bases and J by 7 bases, with 12 bases between the two germline ends. The CDR3 length is 14 residues. The CDR3 protein is CASSQLDRSNTIYF. CDR3 bases: TGCGCCAGCAGCCAACTCGACAGGAGTAACACCATATATTTT.

The CDR3 DNA reads TGTGCCAGCAGTAGGACAGCGAACACTGAAGCTTTCTTT. Translating it yields CASSRTANTEAFF. The chain is built from TRBV12-3 or TRBV12-4 and TRBJ1-1; weak D call: TRBD1 (6 bases). V was trimmed by 5 bases and J by 1 base, leaving 8 bases between them. This CDR3 contains 13 residues.

The chain uses TRBV25-1 and TRBJ2-7, with D maybe TRBD2 (6 bases). Germline CDR1 and CDR2: MGHDK and SYGVNS. The CDR3 spans 16 residues. Trimming took off 4 bases at V and 5 bases at J, with 21 bases between the two ends. The CDR3 region has the DNA TGTGCCAGCAGTGTGGCGGACGGGGGTCCCCGGCACGAGCAGTACTTC. This encodes CASSVADGGPRHEQYF.

The chain links TRBV7-9 to TRBJ1-4; D remains unclear. Germline CDR1 and CDR2: SEHNR and FQNEAQ (reference sequence). The V gene lost 5 bases and the J gene lost 4 bases, with 11 bases spanning the gap. CDR3 size: 14 residues. The CDR3 DNA reads as TGTGCCAGCAGCCCTTTTGGAGTTAATGAAAAACTGTTTTTT. This translates into CASSPFGVNEKLFF.

A single count supports this clone. V and J are TRBV18 and TRBJ2-5; the match to TRBD2 covers 7 bases. Per germline, CDR1 KGHSH and CDR2 LQKENI. The CDR3 extends over 14 amino acids. Germline trimming cut 8 bases from V and 5 bases from J; bases unmatched to any gene: 11. Here the CDR3 reads CASGGAGTGETQYF. For the CDR3, the DNA is TGTGCCAGCGGGGGAGCGGGGACGGGGGAGACCCAGTACTTC.

This chain links TRBV4-3 with TRBJ2-1; no reliable D call. The V and J ends lost 2 bases and 8 bases respectively, with 13 bases between them. Germline CDR1 LGHNA, CDR2 YSLEER. The CDR3 runs to 14 residues. CDR3 sequence (DNA): TGCGCCAGCAGCCAACAAGCCTCATCGGATGAGCAGTTCTTC. Its protein is CASSQQASSDEQFF.

This clone was counted a single time. V usage is TRBV4-1 and J usage is TRBJ1-1, with TRBD1 matching 7 bases. V lost 1 base and J lost 2; bases outside the gene matches: 4. CDR3 length equals 15 residues. From germline, CDR1 is MGHRA and CDR2 YSYEKL. The CDR3 spells CASSQGGTANTEAFF. The CDR3, as DNA: TGCGCCAGCAGCCAAGGGGGGACAGCCAACACTGAAGCTTTCTTT.

The DNA for the CDR3 is TGTGCCAGCAGTTTCGACGGGAACTCTGGAAACACCATATATTTT. It encodes CASSFDGNSGNTIYF. The chain joins TRBV6-2 or TRBV6-3 to TRBJ1-3; D is uncertain. Germline assignment: CDR1 MNHEY and CDR2 SVGEGT. The V and J ends lost 4 bases and 0 bases respectively, with 10 bases between them. The CDR3 consists of 15 residues.

The rearrangement links TRBV6-2 or TRBV6-3 to TRBJ1-1; D is undetermined. Trimming stripped 6 bases from V and 3 bases from J, with 11 bases between. The CDR3 is 13 residues long. Germline CDR1 is MNHEY and CDR2 is SVGEGT. For the CDR3, the DNA is TGTGCCAGCAGCCCCGGGTTCCACACTGAAGCTTTCTTT. Protein: CASSPGFHTEAFF.

The J gene is TRBJ2-7, the V gene TRBV10-2; 7 bases map to TRBD1. V lost 7 bases, J lost 3 bases, and 6 bases stayed unmatched. The V gene's germline CDR1 is WSHSY and CDR2 SAAADI. The CDR3 is 13 residues long. DNA of the CDR3: TGCGCCAGCACGGCAGGGGGTCACTACGAGCAGTACTTC. It is translated as CASTAGGHYEQYF.

V usage is TRBV5-1 and J usage is TRBJ2-2; 12 bases agree with TRBD2. The CDR3 sequence is 18 residues long. Germline CDR1 and CDR2: SGHRS and YFSETQ. Trimming cost V 2 bases and J 5 bases; bases outside gene matches: 10. In nucleotides, the CDR3 is TGCGCCAGCAGCTTTCTGACTAGCGGGGGCGGTAGGACCGGGGAGCTGTTTTTT. Translated, it gives CASSFLTSGGGRTGELFF.

This chain connects TRBV6-5 to TRBJ2-2; D is perhaps TRBD1 (6 bases). This CDR3 has 12 residues. Germline loops: CDR1 MNHEY, CDR2 SVGAGI. V was clipped by 6 bases and J by 6 bases, with 8 bases between them. CDR3: CASSRGPGELFF. DNA for the CDR3: TGTGCCAGCAGCAGGGGTCCCGGGGAGCTGTTTTTT.

The chain recombines TRBV27 with TRBJ1-2; 10 bases fit TRBD1. The CDR3 is 14 residues long. Unmatched junction bases numbered 5, after V lost 6 bases and J lost 4 bases. Germline V lookup: CDR1 MNHEY, CDR2 SMNVEV (reference sequence). The CDR3 DNA reads TGTGCCAGCAGCGACAGGGGGCGAACCTATGGCTACACCTTC. This encodes CASSDRGRTYGYTF.

This clone came up once. The CDR3 sequence is CATTKLGSAETQYF. The CDR3 coding sequence is TGTGCCACCACAAAGCTCGGCAGCGCGGAGACCCAGTACTTC. The J gene is TRBJ2-5, the V gene TRBV27; unclear D gene. Germline CDR1 MNHEY, CDR2 SMNVEV (reference sequence). V dropped 10 bases and J dropped 5 bases, with 20 bases sitting between them. The CDR3 totals 14 residues.

The V and J genes are TRBV7-8 and TRBJ1-1; D remains ambiguous. This CDR3 spans 15 amino acids. Germline loops: CDR1 SGHVS, CDR2 FQNEAQ. The germline V and J ends were trimmed by 1 base and 6 bases, with 15 bases remaining between them. CDR3 in amino acids: CASSLETSGTAEAFF. In DNA form, the CDR3 reads TGTGCCAGCAGCTTAGAAACATCAGGAACAGCTGAAGCTTTCTTT.

The chain has TRBV4-1 and TRBJ2-5; TRBD2 might be the D (6 bases). The CDR3 is 17 amino acids. Germline lookup yields CDR1 MGHRA and CDR2 YSYEKL. Trimming removed 0 bases from V and 3 bases from J, with 17 bases in between. The CDR3 DNA is TGCGCCAGCAGCCAAGATATAGTGGGGGGTCTCAAAGAGACCCAGTACTTC. This codes for CASSQDIVGGLKETQYF.

This chain uses TRBV7-8 with TRBJ1-1; a possible D gene is TRBD1 (5 bases). There are 15 residues in the CDR3. Germline-derived CDR1 and CDR2 are SGHVS and FQNEAQ. Trimming took off 1 base at V and 3 bases at J, with 12 bases between the two ends. CDR3 residues: CASSLEPGVDTEAFF. The CDR3 nucleotides read TGTGCCAGCAGCTTAGAACCGGGGGTGGACACTGAAGCTTTCTTT.

CDR3 bases: TGCAGCGTTGCCCTGTTATACGAGCAGTACTTC. Protein product: CSVALLYEQYF. This chain links TRBV29-1 with TRBJ2-7; no firm D call. Trimming cost V 4 bases and J 4 bases, with 8 bases left between them. CDR1 SQVTM and CDR2 ANQGSEA come from the germline V gene. The CDR3 extends over 11 amino acids.

This clone occurred once. The V call is TRBV5-1, the J call TRBJ2-3, with D uncertain. From germline, CDR1 is SGHRS and CDR2 YFSETQ. Trimming left V 6 bases short and J 3 bases short, with 8 bases between. The CDR3 runs to 12 residues. In DNA, the CDR3 is TGCGCCAGCAAATATGAGACAGATACGCAGTATTTT. It is translated as CASKYETDTQYF. Combining the CDR3 with reference TRBV5-1 and TRBJ2-3 gives the whole variable domain KAGVTQTPRYLIKTRGQQVTLSCSPISGHRSVSWYQQTPGQGLQFLFEYFSETQRNKGNFPGRFSGRQFSNSRSEMNVSTLELGDSALYLCASKYETDTQYFGPGTRLTVL.

V and J are TRBV19 and TRBJ1-2; tentative D call: TRBD1 (6 bases). The CDR3 runs to 15 residues. Germline CDR1 is LNHDA and CDR2 is SQIVND (reference sequence). Trimming left V 4 bases short and J 0 bases short, with 12 bases between. The CDR3 bases are TGTGCCAGTAGTACCCGGGACAAAGCTAACTATGGCTACACCTTC. Translated: CASSTRDKANYGYTF.

The chain recombines TRBV7-2 with TRBJ2-7, with D possibly matching TRBD1 (6 bases). This CDR3 region has 15 residues. Germline assignment: CDR1 SGHTA and CDR2 FQGNSA. V lost 4 bases to trimming and J lost 0 bases, with 13 bases between them. The CDR3 DNA sequence: TGTGCCAGCAGCTCGCGGGTAGGGGGCTCCTACGAGCAGTACTTC. This codes for CASSSRVGGSYEQYF. The variable domain in full, completed from reference TRBV7-2 and TRBJ2-7, reads GAGVSQSPSNKVTEKGKDVELRCDPISGHTALYWYRQSLGQGLEFLIYFQGNSAPDKSGLPSDRFSAERTGGSVSTLTIQRTQQEDSAVYLCASSSRVGGSYEQYFGPGTRLTVT.

The V call is TRBV5-1, the J call TRBJ1-1; tentative D call: TRBD1 (6 bases). The CDR3 consists of 16 residues. V gave up 5 bases and J gave up 7 bases, with 24 bases separating them. Per the germline V gene, CDR1 is SGHRS and CDR2 is YFSETQ. The CDR3 DNA is TGCGCCAGCAGGTCGCGCGAGGGGGGGAGTATAAATGAAGCTTTCTTT. This codes for CASRSREGGSINEAFF.

The chain combines TRBV10-3 with TRBJ1-3; no clear D gene. Germline lookup yields CDR1 ENHRY and CDR2 SYGVKD. Between the trimmed V and J ends, which lost 10 bases and 7 bases, there was a span of 17 bases. There are 13 residues in the CDR3. The CDR3 DNA reads as TGTGCCACCAACCATGCAGCCGGGAACACCATATATTTT. This gives the protein CATNHAAGNTIYF.

This chain links TRBV3-1 (or the pseudogene TRBV3-2) with TRBJ1-1; 7 bases match TRBD1. Per germline, CDR1 LGHDT and CDR2 YNNKEL (reference sequence). V shed 2 bases, J shed 0 bases, and the junction held 6 bases outside the gene matches. The CDR3 consists of 16 residues. CDR3 in DNA: TGTGCCAGCAGCCAACTTGCGGACAGGTTGAACACTGAAGCTTTCTTT. This sequence encodes CASSQLADRLNTEAFF.